This T cell receptor (beta chain) was sequenced for a study of blood T cell repertoires in COVID-19. Study context: COVID-19 samples collected from the United States, Italy and Spain covered acute and convalescent phases.

With respect to this clone: The junction departs from germline at one end; a sequencing error may be responsible.

This CDR3 spans 13 amino acids. Using immunoSEQ multiplex PCR, the repertoire was profiled, and TCRdb retains in-frame clones only, with some absent. The sample yields 270,000 or so clones, roughly nine tenths seen once. Material: peripheral blood. The receptor was derived from a woman aged 35 to 49 who had recovered from COVID-19. The J gene is TRBJ2-1, the V gene TRBV12-3 or TRBV12-4, with 16 bases that match TRBD2. CDR3 loop: CANPGLAGGDLIF. The CDR3 region has the DNA TGTGCCAACCCGGGACTAGCGGGAGGGGATTTAATCTTC.